The entry below gives a single T cell receptor (beta chain) sequence along with its context. The target antigen is unknown. This CDR3 contains 13 residues. The V gene lost 2 bases and the J gene lost 9 bases, with 14 bases spanning the gap. The germline CDR1 and CDR2 sequences are DFQATT and SNEGSKA (reference sequence). This sample was included in a study of CD8+CD57+ T cells in acquired aplastic anemia. General study findings and limits: About 29 CD8+ CDR3 sequences occurred in both the patients and the controls.

In patients chosen for sequencing, flow cytometry had shown CD8+CD57+ cell expansion. Patients had undergone no therapy by the time their blood was sampled. Using genomic DNA as the template, TCR beta VDJ and CDR3 profiling was carried out. Via MiXCR, TCRdb re-called the reads, giving one row per CDR3 protein. The sample consists of about 290,000 distinct CDR3 sequences, 56% of them appearing once. The rearrangement joins TRBV20-1 to TRBJ2-1; tentative D call: TRBD2 (7 bases). Sequencing used sorted CD4+, CD8+, or CD8+CD57+ T cells (not recorded which) from PBMCs. This clonotype was sampled from a human donor with aplastic anemia. CDR3 in DNA: TGCAGTGCTAGACTCGGGGGGCGCGGTGAGCAGTTCTTC. Translation: CSARLGGRGEQFF.